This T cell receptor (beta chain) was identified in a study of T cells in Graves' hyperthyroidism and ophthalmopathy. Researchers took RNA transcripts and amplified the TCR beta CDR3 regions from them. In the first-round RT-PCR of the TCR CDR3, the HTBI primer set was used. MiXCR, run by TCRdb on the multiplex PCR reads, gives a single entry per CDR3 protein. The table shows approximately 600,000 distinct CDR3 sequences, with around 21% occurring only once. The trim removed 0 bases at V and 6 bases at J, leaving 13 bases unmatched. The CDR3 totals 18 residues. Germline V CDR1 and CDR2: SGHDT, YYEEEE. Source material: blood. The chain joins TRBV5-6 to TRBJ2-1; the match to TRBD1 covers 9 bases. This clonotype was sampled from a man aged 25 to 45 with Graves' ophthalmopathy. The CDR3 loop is CASSLVALSGQGRNEQFF. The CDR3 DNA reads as TGTGCCAGCAGCTTGGTAGCGCTATCGGGACAGGGACGCAATGAGCAGTTCTTC.